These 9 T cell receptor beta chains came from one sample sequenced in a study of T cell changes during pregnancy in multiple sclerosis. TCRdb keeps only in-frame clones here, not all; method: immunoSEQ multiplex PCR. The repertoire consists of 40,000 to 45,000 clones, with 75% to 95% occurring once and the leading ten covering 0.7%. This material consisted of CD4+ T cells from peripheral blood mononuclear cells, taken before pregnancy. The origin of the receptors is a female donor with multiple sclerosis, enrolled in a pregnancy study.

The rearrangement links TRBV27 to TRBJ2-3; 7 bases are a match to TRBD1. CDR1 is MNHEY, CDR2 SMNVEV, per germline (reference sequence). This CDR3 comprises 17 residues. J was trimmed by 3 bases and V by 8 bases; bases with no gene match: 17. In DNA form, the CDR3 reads TGTGCCAGCCGACGGGACAGAACGACCCATCTAACAGATACGCAGTATTTT. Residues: CASRRDRTTHLTDTQYF.

The CDR3 bases are TGTGCCAGCAGCTTGGGATCTAGTGGGGATACGCAGTATTTT. Protein: CASSLGSSGDTQYF. This sequence joins TRBV5-4 and TRBJ2-3; D gene uncertain. This CDR3 spans 14 amino acids. The V end lost 0 bases, the J end lost 6 bases, and 11 bases lay between the germline ends. Germline V CDR1 and CDR2: SGHNT, YYREEE (reference sequence).

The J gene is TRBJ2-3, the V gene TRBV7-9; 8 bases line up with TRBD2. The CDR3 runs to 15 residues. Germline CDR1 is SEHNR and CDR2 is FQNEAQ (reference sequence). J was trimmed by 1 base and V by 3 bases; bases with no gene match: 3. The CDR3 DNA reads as TGTGCCAGCAGCTTTACGCGGGGGGGCACAGATACGCAGTATTTT. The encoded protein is CASSFTRGGTDTQYF.

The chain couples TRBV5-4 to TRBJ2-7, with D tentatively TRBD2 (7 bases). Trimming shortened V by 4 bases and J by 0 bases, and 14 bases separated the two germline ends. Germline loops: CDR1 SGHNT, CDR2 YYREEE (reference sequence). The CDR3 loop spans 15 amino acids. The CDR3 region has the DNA TGTGCCAGCAGCCGGAGGGGGGGCGCCTCCTACGAGCAGTACTTC. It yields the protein CASSRRGGASYEQYF. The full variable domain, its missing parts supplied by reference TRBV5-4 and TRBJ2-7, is ETGVTQSPTHLIKTRGQQVTLRCSSQSGHNTVSWYQQALGQGPQFIFQYYREEENGRGNFPPRFSGLQFPNYSSELNVNALELDDSALYLCASSRRGGASYEQYFGPGTRLTVT.

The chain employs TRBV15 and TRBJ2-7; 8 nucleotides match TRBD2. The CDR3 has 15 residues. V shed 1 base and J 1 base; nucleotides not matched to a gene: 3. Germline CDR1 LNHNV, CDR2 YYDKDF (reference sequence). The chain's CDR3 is CATSRAAGASYEQYF. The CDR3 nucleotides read TGTGCCACCAGCAGAGCAGCGGGGGCATCCTACGAGCAGTACTTC.

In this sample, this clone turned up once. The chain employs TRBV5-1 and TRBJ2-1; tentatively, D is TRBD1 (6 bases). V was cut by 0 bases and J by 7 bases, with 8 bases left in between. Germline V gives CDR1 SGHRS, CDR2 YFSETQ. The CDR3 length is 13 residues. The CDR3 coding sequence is TGCGCCAGCAGCTTGGACAGGGTAAATGAGCAGTTCTTC. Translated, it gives CASSLDRVNEQFF.

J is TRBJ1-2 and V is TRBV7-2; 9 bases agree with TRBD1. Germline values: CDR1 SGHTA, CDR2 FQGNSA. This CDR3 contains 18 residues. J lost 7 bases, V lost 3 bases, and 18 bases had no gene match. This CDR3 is CASSFGDRVISSASGYTF. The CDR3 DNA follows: TGTGCCAGCAGCTTCGGGGACAGGGTTATATCCTCGGCGTCTGGCTACACCTTC.

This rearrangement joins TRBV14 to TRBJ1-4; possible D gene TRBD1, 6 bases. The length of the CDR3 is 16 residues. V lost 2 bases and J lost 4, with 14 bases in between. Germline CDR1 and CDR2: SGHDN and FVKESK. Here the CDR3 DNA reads TGTGCCAGCAGCCAACACGTCACAGGGATTAATGAAAAACTGTTTTTT. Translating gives CASSQHVTGINEKLFF.

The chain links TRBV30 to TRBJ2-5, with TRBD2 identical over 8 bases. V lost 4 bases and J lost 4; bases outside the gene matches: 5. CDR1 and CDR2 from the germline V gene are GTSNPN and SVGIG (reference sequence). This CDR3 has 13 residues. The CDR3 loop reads CAWNGGGIETQYF. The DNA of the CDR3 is TGTGCCTGGAACGGGGGGGGGATAGAGACCCAGTACTTC.